The rows below give T cell receptor beta chains drawn from one sample of a study of T cell changes during pregnancy in multiple sclerosis. The method was immunoSEQ multiplex PCR; TCRdb's version includes in-frame clones alone and lacks a portion of them. Of tens of thousands of clones in the sample, 90% to 95% are singletons; the top ten hold roughly 0.33%. This sample comprised CD4+ T cells from peripheral blood mononuclear cells, obtained before pregnancy. The receptors shown here come from a female donor with multiple sclerosis, enrolled in a pregnancy study. The CDR3 runs from the conserved cysteine through the conserved F or W. The D gene is left open where the match is weak. The size entry is marked missing in some rows and otherwise reads once, few, many or a size class.

TRBV28	TRBD1	.	TRBJ2-5	TGTGCCACCTCAAAGACAGGGCGTTACCAAGAGACCCAGTACTTC	CATSKTGRYQETQYF
TRBV5-4	.	.	TRBJ2-5	TGTGCCAGCAGCTTGATGGGGGCGGAGACCCAGTACTTC	CASSLMGAETQYF
TRBV4-3	TRBD2	few	TRBJ2-3	TGCGCCAGCAGCCCCAGACTAGCGGGAGCAGATACGCAGTATTTT	CASSPRLAGADTQYF
TRBV28	TRBD2	.	TRBJ2-7	TGTGCCAGCAGTCAGACCATTCCGGGACTAGCGGGAGGGCCCTACGAGCAGTACTTC	CASSQTIPGLAGGPYEQYF
TRBV5-6	.	few	TRBJ1-1	TGTGCCAGCAGCGGGGCCGGGAGGAAGAACACTGAAGCTTTCTTT	CASSGAGRKNTEAFF
TRBV4-3	.	.	TRBJ2-2	TGCGCCAGCAGCCAAGACGACAGGAGTACCGGGGAGCTGTTTTTT	CASSQDDRSTGELFF
TRBV29-1	.	.	TRBJ2-1	TGCAGCGTTGCTGGAGGGCCGATTGAGCAGTTCTTC	CSVAGGPIEQFF
TRBV4-3	TRBD1	.	TRBJ1-2	TGCGCCAGCAGCCAAGATCGGACAGGGAGGGACTATGGCTACACCTTC	CASSQDRTGRDYGYTF
TRBV7-2	TRBD1	.	TRBJ2-1	TGTGCCAGCAGCTTAGGGACGGGACAGTACAATGAGCAGTTCTTC	CASSLGTGQYNEQFF
TRBV18	.	.	TRBJ2-7	TGTGCCAGCTCACCACCGTTTCCACTCTCCTACGAGCAGTACTTC	CASSPPFPLSYEQYF
TRBV29-1	TRBD1	.	TRBJ1-2	TGCAGCGTTGTTCAGGGGGTAACTAACTATGGCTACACCTTC	CSVVQGVTNYGYTF
TRBV28	TRBD2	.	TRBJ2-1	TGTGCCAGCAGTTCGCAAGCTAGCGGGAGCTCCTACAATGAGCAGTTCTTC	CASSSQASGSSYNEQFF
TRBV7-2	.	.	TRBJ2-1	TGTGCCAGCAGCGTGGAGAGGAACAATGAGCAGTTCTTC	CASSVERNNEQFF
TRBV9	.	.	TRBJ2-2	TGTGCCAGCAGCGTAGGTGGGAGCGCCGGGGAGCTGTTTTTT	CASSVGGSAGELFF
TRBV2	TRBD1	once	TRBJ2-7	TGTGCCAGCAGGCTTACAGGGGCAGGGGACGAGCAGTACTTC	CASRLTGAGDEQYF
TRBV19	.	.	TRBJ1-2	TGTGCCAGTAGTATAGTTTGGGGAGCTAACTATGGCTACACCTTC	CASSIVWGANYGYTF
TRBV7-3	TRBD1	.	TRBJ2-3	TGTGCCAGCAGCAGATCGACAGGGACCACAGATACGCAGTATTTT	CASSRSTGTTDTQYF
TRBV9	.	.	TRBJ2-5	TGTGCCAGCAGCGGAGGGGGGGTAGAGACCCAGTACTTC	CASSGGGVETQYF
TRBV5-8	TRBD2	.	TRBJ2-7	TGTGCCAGCAGCGTATCTTCTAGCGGGAGAGCCTACGAGCAGTACTTC	CASSVSSSGRAYEQYF
TRBV4-3	TRBD1	.	TRBJ1-1	TGCGCCAGCAGCCAAGATCGGGGGACAGGGGGTTTACTAATGAACACTGAAGCTTTCTTT	CASSQDRGTGGLLMNTEAFF
TRBV28	TRBD1	.	TRBJ1-4	TGTGCCAGCCTACCGGGACAGAGGGTTGAAAAACTGTTTTTT	CASLPGQRVEKLFF
TRBV5-4	.	.	TRBJ2-2	TGTGCCAGCAGCTTGGGACAGCCGAACACCGGGGAGCTGTTTTTT	CASSLGQPNTGELFF
TRBV7-2	.	.	TRBJ2-5	TGTGCCAGCAGCTTATTTAGGACAGTCCAAGAGACCCAGTACTTC	CASSLFRTVQETQYF
TRBV28	TRBD1	.	TRBJ2-7	TGTGCCAGCAGACAGGGGAGTACAGGCGAGCAGTACTTC	CASRQGSTGEQYF
TRBV11-3	.	.	TRBJ2-3	TGTGCCAGCAGCCAGACAGATACAGATACGCAGTATTTT	CASSQTDTDTQYF
TRBV2	TRBD2	.	TRBJ2-7	TGTGCCAGCAGACCCCCGGGACTACGGACGCTCGAGCAGTACTTC	CASRPPGLRTLEQYF
TRBV7-3	TRBD2	.	TRBJ2-2	TGTGCCAGCAGCTCCCGGGTAGCGGGAGCTAAAGGCGGGGAGCTGTTTTTT	CASSSRVAGAKGGELFF
TRBV28	.	.	TRBJ1-4	TGTGCCAGCAGAGACAGGCCGACTGAAAAACTGTTTTTT	CASRDRPTEKLFF
TRBV6-5	.	.	TRBJ1-1	TGTGCCAGCAGTTACTCGGCCTCTGGTCACACTGAAGCTTTCTTT	CASSYSASGHTEAFF
TRBV7-2	TRBD1	.	TRBJ2-5	TGTGCCAGCAGCATTGGGGCCAGGGGGTACCAAGAGACCCAGTACTTC	CASSIGARGYQETQYF
TRBV14	TRBD2	.	TRBJ2-1	TGTGCCAGCAGCTACCTCGGAGGACTAGCGAATACTGAGCAGTTCTTC	CASSYLGGLANTEQFF
TRBV7-3	TRBD2	.	TRBJ2-2	TGTGCCAGCAGCCGACGACCTGGACTAGCGGGAGAGAGCGGGGAGCTGTTTTTT	CASSRRPGLAGESGELFF
TRBV28	TRBD2	once	TRBJ2-2	TGTGCCAGCAGGTCATCTAGCGGGTTTGTCGGGGAGCTGTTTTTT	CASRSSSGFVGELFF
TRBV11-2	TRBD2	.	TRBJ2-7	TGTGCCAGCAGCACTCTAGCGGCCTCCTACGAGCAGTACTTC	CASSTLAASYEQYF
TRBV19	TRBD1	once	TRBJ1-4	TGTGCCAGTAGTAGGCTTAGGACAGGACTGAATGAAAAACTGTTTTTT	CASSRLRTGLNEKLFF
TRBV27	.	.	TRBJ1-4	TGTGCCAGCAGTTACAATGGACAGCCCAATGAAAAACTGTTTTTT	CASSYNGQPNEKLFF
TRBV28	TRBD2	.	TRBJ2-2	TGTGCCAGCAGTTTATTCTCCGGGACTAGCGTTAACGGGGAGCTGTTTTTT	CASSLFSGTSVNGELFF
TRBV4-3	.	.	TRBJ2-1	TGCGCCAGCAGCCATGGGGACTTGTACAATGAGCAGTTCTTC	CASSHGDLYNEQFF
TRBV21-1	.	.	TRBJ2-1	TGTGCCAGCAGCAAAGAATCACTAGCGGAGAGTAGGACCTACAATGAGCAGTTCTTC	CASSKESLAESRTYNEQFF
TRBV7-2	TRBD1	.	TRBJ2-5	TGTGCCAGCAGCTTTGCAGGGGGCGGTGAGACCCAGTACTTC	CASSFAGGGETQYF
TRBV10-2	.	.	TRBJ1-1	TGCGCCAGCAGTGAGTCGCCGAGGACTGAAGCTTTCTTT	CASSESPRTEAFF
TRBV28	TRBD2	.	TRBJ2-1	TGTGCCAGCAGTCCAGCGACTAGCGGGATCTACAATGAGCAGTTCTTC	CASSPATSGIYNEQFF
TRBV7-6	TRBD2	.	TRBJ2-7	TGTGCCAGCAGCTTAGAGGGAGGGCCGGGGGAGCAGTACTTC	CASSLEGGPGEQYF
TRBV7-9	.	.	TRBJ1-2	TGTGCCAGCGGGACAATCTATGGCTACACCTTC	CASGTIYGYTF
TRBV11-2	.	.	TRBJ2-1	TGTGCCAGCCCCATGCGCGCAAATGTCAATGAGCAGTTCTTC	CASPMRANVNEQFF
TRBV6-5	TRBD1	.	TRBJ2-5	TGTGCCAGCAGAGGCGGGACAGGGAGACAAGAGACCCAGTACTTC	CASRGGTGRQETQYF